This entry concerns a single TCR beta chain. Antigen specificity is unknown. Primers included in the PCR were 60 Vbeta and 13 Jbeta primers. This table comes from immunoSEQ multiplex PCR, and its TCRdb copy is limited to in-frame clones, with some not included. Of around 120,000 clones listed, roughly four fifths are singletons. CDR1 is MGHRA and CDR2 is YSYEKL in the germline V gene. V was pared by 1 base and J by 8 bases, with 9 bases of the junction left unmatched. This CDR3 spans 18 amino acids. This record comes from a study of cytomegalovirus exposure and HLA in healthy donors. General observations from the study: A later analysis linked a missense DCLRE1C variant to TCR beta V- and J-gene trimming.

This clonotype originated in a man aged 18 to 35 in good health and CMV-seronegative. The sequenced sample was PBMCs. J is TRBJ2-1 and V is TRBV4-1; 15 positions agree with TRBD2. The chain's CDR3 is CASSQARTSGGANDEQFF. The CDR3 bases are TGCGCCAGCAGCCAAGCCAGGACTAGCGGGGGGGCAAATGATGAGCAGTTCTTC.